Listed here are 22 T cell receptor beta chains from one sample, sequenced in a study of siplizumab effects on memory and regulatory T cells. Using immunoSEQ multiplex PCR, the repertoire was profiled, and TCRdb retains in-frame clones only, with some absent. The sample consists of around 65,000 clones, 65% to 80% of them appearing once. The sequenced sample was memory CD4+ T cells sorted from blood. These receptors were collected from a human donor in good health.

This chain links TRBV6-5 with TRBJ2-7, with D uncertain. CDR3 length equals 11 residues. V lost 0 bases and J 9 bases, leaving 6 bases between the germline ends. CDR1 is MNHEY and CDR2 is SVGAGI in the germline V gene. This CDR3 reads CASSYSGRQYF. Written as DNA, the CDR3 is TGTGCCAGCAGTTACTCGGGAAGGCAGTACTTC.

The chain is built from TRBV7-2 and TRBJ1-5; 9 bases align to TRBD1. V gave up 5 bases and J gave up 1 base; unmatched junction bases: 0. The CDR3 totals 14 residues. Germline values: CDR1 SGHTA, CDR2 FQGNSA. The CDR3, as DNA: TGTGCCAGCAGCGGACAGGGGAGCAATCAGCCCCAGCATTTT. This gives the protein CASSGQGSNQPQHF. Drawing the rest from reference TRBV7-2 and TRBJ1-5, the complete variable domain is GAGVSQSPSNKVTEKGKDVELRCDPISGHTALYWYRQSLGQGLEFLIYFQGNSAPDKSGLPSDRFSAERTGGSVSTLTIQRTQQEDSAVYLCASSGQGSNQPQHFGDGTRLSIL.

V and J are TRBV6-6 and TRBJ1-6; 9 bases are a match to TRBD1. The length of the CDR3 is 15 residues. V shed 6 bases and J 6 bases; nucleotides not matched to a gene: 6. CDR1 is MNHNY and CDR2 is SVGAGI in the germline V gene (reference sequence). CDR3 coding DNA: TGTGCCAGCAGCACACAGGGGGCAGTTAATTCACCCCTCCACTTT. Its protein product is CASSTQGAVNSPLHF.

V gene TRBV2 combines with J gene TRBJ2-2; tentatively, D is TRBD2 (5 bases). Trimming pared 4 bases from V and 4 bases from J, leaving 16 bases between. The CDR3 is 16 amino acids. Germline-derived CDR1 and CDR2 are SNHLY and FYNNEI. CDR3 in amino acids: CASSAWSTRVTGELFF. The CDR3 coding sequence is TGTGCCAGCAGTGCATGGTCGACGAGGGTCACCGGGGAGCTGTTTTTT.

The gene calls are TRBV5-6 and TRBJ2-5, with D possibly being TRBD2 (6 bases). This CDR3 has 15 amino acids. Trimming pared 2 bases from V and 2 bases from J, leaving 13 bases between. CDR1 SGHDT and CDR2 YYEEEE come from the germline V gene. The CDR3 coding sequence is TGTGCCAGCAGCTTCCTAGCGAGGACGCAAGAGACCCAGTACTTC. Translation: CASSFLARTQETQYF.

The chain carries TRBV7-2 and TRBJ2-3; 7 nucleotides line up with TRBD2. The germline CDR1 and CDR2 sequences are SGHTA and FQGNSA. The CDR3 is 16 residues long. Unmatched junction bases numbered 8, after V lost 4 bases and J lost 1 base. This CDR3 reads CASSSLGGGRTDTQYF. The DNA of the CDR3 is TGTGCCAGCAGCTCCCTTGGGGGGGGACGCACAGATACGCAGTATTTT.

The V and J genes are TRBV4-1 and TRBJ2-1; 8 nucleotides agree with TRBD1. Germline-derived CDR1 and CDR2 are MGHRA and YSYEKL. The CDR3 covers 13 residues. J lost 8 bases, V lost 6 bases, and 6 bases had no gene match. Here the CDR3 DNA reads TGCGCCAGCAGGTCGGACAGGGACTATGAGCAGTTCTTC. It yields the protein CASRSDRDYEQFF.

There are many counts of this clone. V gene TRBV6-6 combines with J gene TRBJ1-1; 8 bases map to TRBD1. CDR3 length: 13 amino acids. J lost 8 bases, V lost 6 bases, and 8 bases had no gene match. Germline CDR1 and CDR2: MNHNY and SVGAGI (reference sequence). The CDR3 protein is CASRLDRGIEAFF. The CDR3 region has the DNA TGTGCCAGCAGACTCGACAGGGGCATAGAAGCTTTCTTT.

The chain is built from TRBV7-8 and TRBJ2-5; D possibly corresponds to TRBD2 (5 bases). The CDR3 has 13 residues. V dropped 4 bases and J dropped 5 bases, with 11 bases sitting between them. Germline CDR1 and CDR2: SGHVS and FQNEAQ. CDR3 coding DNA: TGTGCCAGCAGCTCACGACGGAGGGAGACCCAGTACTTC. Translating it yields CASSSRRRETQYF.

The chain couples TRBV7-6 to TRBJ2-7; D possibly corresponds to TRBD1 (6 bases). V lost 5 bases, J lost 4 bases, and 15 bases lay in between. This CDR3 spans 14 amino acids. Germline CDR1 and CDR2: SGHVS and FNYEAQ. CDR3 sequence: CASSQDSRTYEQYF. CDR3 nucleotides: TGTGCCAGCAGCCAGGACAGCCGAACTTACGAGCAGTACTTC.

The V and J genes are TRBV7-2 and TRBJ1-2, with TRBD1 matching over 8 bases. The CDR3 is made up of 15 amino acids. The germline V gene encodes CDR1 SGHTA and CDR2 FQGNSA. Unmatched junction bases numbered 11, after V lost 8 bases and J lost 3 bases. CDR3 protein: CASHPRTGGDYGYTF. The CDR3 nucleotides read TGTGCCAGCCACCCACGTACAGGGGGTGACTATGGCTACACCTTC.

This chain joins TRBV6-5 and TRBJ1-6, with D uncertain. CDR3 length: 14 amino acids. The V and J ends lost 6 bases and 6 bases respectively, with 12 bases between them. Germline CDR1 is MNHEY and CDR2 is SVGAGI. This CDR3 is CASREEAGNSPLHF. The CDR3 region has the DNA TGTGCCAGCAGGGAGGAGGCCGGTAATTCACCCCTCCACTTT.

This clone was detected once. This sequence joins TRBV25-1 and TRBJ2-3, with 8 bases identical to TRBD1. Germline CDR1 is MGHDK and CDR2 is SYGVNS. The V segment lost 6 bases and the J segment 4 bases; nucleotides outside the gene matches: 3. This CDR3 is built from 13 residues. The CDR3 reads CASRDRVSDTQYF. Written as DNA, the CDR3 is TGTGCCAGCAGGGACAGGGTCTCAGATACGCAGTATTTT.

Only a few counts were recorded for this clone. This rearrangement joins TRBV7-3 to TRBJ2-2; 7 nucleotides match TRBD1. Germline V lookup: CDR1 SGHTA, CDR2 FQGTGA. V lost 0 bases and J lost 6; bases outside the gene matches: 4. CDR3 length equals 15 residues. CDR3 sequence reads: CASSLTDRPPGELFF. The CDR3 coding sequence is TGTGCCAGCAGCTTAACGGACAGGCCCCCCGGGGAGCTGTTTTTT.

V gene TRBV6-5 combines with J gene TRBJ1-5; no definite D call. This CDR3 spans 13 amino acids. The V and J ends lost 2 bases and 0 bases respectively, with 2 bases between them. Germline V gene sequence: CDR1 MNHEY, CDR2 SVGAGI. The CDR3 sequence is CASSYDSNQPQHF. CDR3 sequence (DNA): TGTGCCAGCAGTTACGATAGCAATCAGCCCCAGCATTTT.

J is TRBJ1-1 and V is TRBV28, with no clear D. V was pared by 3 bases and J by 10 bases, with 12 bases between. Germline V CDR1 and CDR2: MDHEN, SYDVKM. The CDR3 is made up of 12 amino acids. The chain's CDR3 is CASSFSTAVAFF. CDR3 in DNA: TGTGCCAGCAGTTTTTCCACAGCGGTAGCTTTCTTT.

The chain is built from TRBV20-1 and TRBJ1-4, with unresolved D. CDR3 size: 11 residues. Looked up from germline, CDR1 is DFQATT and CDR2 is SNEGSKA (reference sequence). The V end was cut by 7 bases, the J end by 8 bases, with 11 bases between. CDR3 bases: TGCAGTGTCGCACTGGGGGAAAAACTGTTTTTT. Residues: CSVALGEKLFF.

The chain joins TRBV30 to TRBJ2-2; D is unresolved. The CDR3 is 13 residues long. The V end was cut by 0 bases, the J end by 0 bases, with 2 bases between. Germline CDR1 and CDR2: GTSNPN and SVGIG (reference sequence). CDR3 loop: CAWSVSNTGELFF. For the CDR3, the DNA is TGTGCCTGGAGTGTATCGAACACCGGGGAGCTGTTTTTT.

In DNA form, the CDR3 reads TGTGCCAGCAGCCCGCGACAGGGGAATGAAAAACTGTTTTTT. Protein product: CASSPRQGNEKLFF. The chain uses TRBV7-6 and TRBJ1-4; TRBD1 matches 8 bases. CDR1 is SGHVS, CDR2 FNYEAQ, per germline. The junction had 4 bases not matched to a gene; V was cut back by 5 bases and J by 5 bases. The CDR3 extends over 14 amino acids.

V and J are TRBV2 and TRBJ2-7; unclear D gene. V was clipped by 7 bases and J by 0 bases, with 7 bases between them. The CDR3 has 12 amino acids. In germline, CDR1 is SNHLY, CDR2 FYNNEI. Here the CDR3 reads CASKVNSYEQYF. Written as DNA, the CDR3 is TGTGCCAGCAAGGTGAACTCCTACGAGCAGTACTTC.

The chain uses TRBV11-2 and TRBJ2-3, with 11 bases fitting TRBD2. The CDR3 runs 15 residues. Germline V lookup: CDR1 SGHAT, CDR2 FQNNGV. The ends lost 3 bases at V and 5 bases at J; junction bases unmatched: 4. CDR3 protein: CASSFSGGAGDTQYF. CDR3 DNA sequence: TGTGCCAGCAGCTTTAGCGGGGGGGCTGGAGATACGCAGTATTTT.

The rearrangement joins TRBV12-5 to TRBJ1-6; D gene uncertain. CDR1 and CDR2 from the germline V gene are LGHNT and FRNRAP. The CDR3 covers 14 residues. Trimming took off 6 bases at V and 6 bases at J, with 12 bases between the two ends. CDR3 amino acids: CASGLGSGNSPLHF. CDR3 coding DNA: TGTGCTAGTGGGCTTGGGTCGGGTAATTCACCCCTCCACTTT.